This T cell receptor (beta chain) appears in the sequencing data of a study of beta chain features in type 1 diabetes. Study-level findings and limits: Insertion counts at VDJ junctions were lower in type 1 diabetes patients, who also showed more deletions there. Type 1 diabetes patients had TCRB CDR3s that were shorter (moderately but significantly so) in all four CD4+ subsets.

Sorted populations all exceeded 98% purity. This clone was observed a handful of times. Its cognate antigen is unknown. The V end lost 3 bases, the J end lost 6 bases, and 17 bases lay between the germline ends. There are 15 residues in the CDR3. Germline CDR1 reads MNHEY; CDR2 reads SMNVEV (reference sequence). Expressed TCRB transcripts were sequenced, since all the RNA that had been isolated was reverse transcribed. Here immunoSEQ multiplex PCR was the method, and the copy in TCRdb shows in-frame clones only, minus some. There are about 360,000 clones in the sample; roughly 12% occur only once, and around 0.02% lies in the top ten.

This TCR was sampled from a man younger than 35 in good health. The chain joins TRBV27 to TRBJ1-1, with a weak D call TRBD1 (6 bases). Sequenced sample: naive CD4+ T cells from blood. The CDR3 nucleotides are TGTGCCAGCAGTTTCGCAGGGGCACAGTACGCTGAAGCTTTCTTT. Protein product: CASSFAGAQYAEAFF.